This TCR beta chain was documented in a study of T cell responses to AZD1222 COVID-19 vaccine. Study results and limitations: White British people made up most donors, females outnumbered males, and clonal diversity was possibly underestimated. Among vaccine-associated CD4 TCRs, coverage spanned spike, with dominance at 160-218 and 743-854.

This CDR3 comprises 15 residues. Trimming cost V 7 bases and J 0 bases, with 14 bases left between them. Germline V CDR1 and CDR2: MDHEN, SYDVKM. About this clone: Its antigen is still unknown.

Assay: immunoSEQ multiplex PCR; the TCRdb copy retains only in-frame clones and omits some. The table has over 85,000 clones, around 90% seen once; the top ten hold under 10%. Sequencing used peripheral blood, obtained on day 0 of AZD1222 vaccination. The rearrangement links TRBV28 to TRBJ2-3, with D perhaps matching TRBD2 (6 bases). The receptor was isolated from an adult in good health. The CDR3 sequence: CASIKPGVSTDTQYF. The CDR3, as DNA: TGTGCCAGCATCAAACCGGGGGTTAGCACAGATACGCAGTATTTT.